This passage covers 13 T cell receptor beta chains from one sample sequenced in a study of OX40 agonist ivuxolimab in advanced cancers. Measured with immunoSEQ multiplex PCR; TCRdb has only the in-frame clones, and not every one. Of more than 50,000 clones listed, 75% to 80% were seen once; the top ten hold 2% to 3%. The sample was CD4+ or CD8+ T cells sorted from blood, taken in a trial of the OX40 agonist ivuxolimab. The receptors shown here come from an adult with an advanced solid tumor such as melanoma, head and neck, liver or kidney cancer.

V gene TRBV7-8 combines with J gene TRBJ1-2; 7 positions match TRBD1. V was clipped by 1 base and J by 1 base; unmatched bases: 6. The CDR3 sequence is 16 residues long. From germline, CDR1 is SGHVS and CDR2 FQNEAQ. The CDR3 DNA sequence: TGTGCCAGCAGCTTAGAGGGGGCGGGCATTAACTATGGCTACACCTTC. Translation gives CASSLEGAGINYGYTF.

The chain is built from TRBV7-2 and TRBJ2-5; TRBD1 matches at 10 bases. The J call may be mistaken, given a closer DNA end match to TRBJ2-7. Germline V gene data show CDR1 as SGHTA and CDR2 as FQGNSA. The length of the CDR3 is 15 residues. Written as DNA, the CDR3 is TGTGCCAGCAGCTTGGGACAGGGGTCGACCTACGAGCAGTACTTC. Protein sequence: CASSLGQGSTYEQYF.

There are a few counts of this clone. The chain employs TRBV5-4 and TRBJ2-1; 7 bases fit TRBD2. CDR3 length equals 14 residues. CDR1 and CDR2 from the germline V gene are SGHNT and YYREEE (reference sequence). Trimming cost V 2 bases and J 10 bases; bases outside gene matches: 9. The CDR3 DNA reads TGTGCCAGCAGCTTAAGACTAGCCGGGATGGAGCAGTTCTTC. Its protein is CASSLRLAGMEQFF.

This chain joins TRBV7-9 and TRBJ1-2; 7 bases agree with TRBD1. With 1 base clipped from V and 4 bases from J, the junction kept 9 bases outside the gene matches. The CDR3 totals 16 residues. Germline V CDR1 and CDR2: SEHNR, FQNEAQ (reference sequence). The CDR3 DNA reads TGTGCCAGCAGCTTAGGACGGACAGGCTGGGGCTATGGCTACACCTTC. Residues: CASSLGRTGWGYGYTF.

This clone was detected only a few times. This chain links TRBV29-1 with TRBJ2-1; D is unclear. The V gene lost 0 bases and the J gene lost 1 base, with 22 bases spanning the gap. The CDR3 covers 19 residues. The germline V gene has CDR1 SQVTM and CDR2 ANQGSEA. For the CDR3, the DNA is TGCAGCGTTGAAGATCTCACTCCCCCAAGGATTAGGTCCTACAATGAGCAGTTCTTC. Protein sequence: CSVEDLTPPRIRSYNEQFF.

The V call is TRBV5-1, the J call TRBJ2-7; TRBD1 matches 9 bases. V lost 5 bases, J lost 5 bases, and 11 bases stayed unmatched. The V gene's germline CDR1 is SGHRS and CDR2 YFSETQ. The CDR3 covers 15 residues. CDR3 loop: CASRPPGTGFNEQYF. The CDR3 DNA reads as TGCGCCAGCAGACCCCCCGGGACAGGGTTCAACGAGCAGTACTTC.

The chain recombines TRBV6-1 with TRBJ1-2; the D is unclear. V dropped 6 bases and J dropped 8 bases, with 13 bases sitting between them. This CDR3 contains 12 residues. CDR1 and CDR2 from the germline V gene are MNHNS and SASEGT. CDR3 region: CASRRTLPGYTF. The CDR3, as DNA: TGTGCCAGCAGGCGGACTCTGCCGGGCTACACCTTC.

This clone was found once. This CDR3 reads CASSSHVTGGLGEQYF. The CDR3 DNA reads as TGTGCCAGCAGCTCCCATGTGACAGGGGGCTTAGGAGAGCAGTACTTC. The chain uses TRBV11-2 and TRBJ2-7, with 10 positions matching TRBD1. The CDR3 has 16 amino acids. Germline CDR1 SGHAT, CDR2 FQNNGV. The V segment lost 4 bases and the J segment 7 bases; nucleotides outside the gene matches: 13.

The chain joins TRBV11-2 to TRBJ2-1; 9 positions agree with TRBD1. With 5 bases clipped from V and 4 bases from J, the junction kept 6 bases outside the gene matches. The germline CDR1 and CDR2 sequences are SGHAT and FQNNGV. There are 15 residues in the CDR3. The CDR3 is CASSVDRGVYNEQFF. Written as DNA, the CDR3 is TGTGCCAGCAGCGTCGACAGGGGGGTTTACAATGAGCAGTTCTTC.

V and J are TRBV5-6 and TRBJ2-1; D not certain. The CDR3 has 11 amino acids. Germline CDR1 SGHDT, CDR2 YYEEEE. Trimming shortened V by 0 bases and J by 10 bases, and 5 bases separated the two germline ends. CDR3 coding DNA: TGTGCCAGCAGCTTGGTAAGAGAGCAGTTCTTC. Translation gives CASSLVREQFF.

Of note for this clone: Other DNA sequences within the sample encode an identical CDR3. The chain uses TRBV6-5 and TRBJ1-2; D remains unclear. V shed 6 bases and J shed 2 bases, with 10 bases lying between them. The length of the CDR3 is 13 residues. From germline, CDR1 is MNHEY and CDR2 SVGAGI. The CDR3 DNA reads as TGTGCCAGCAGCCCTCGACGGAACTATGGCTACACCTTC. Translation: CASSPRRNYGYTF.

The rearrangement links TRBV20-1 to TRBJ2-1, with no clear D. V was pared by 1 base and J by 9 bases, with 7 bases between. Per germline, CDR1 DFQATT and CDR2 SNEGSKA (reference sequence). The CDR3 runs 11 residues. The CDR3 reads CSARAMTEQFF. The CDR3 nucleotides read TGCAGTGCTAGAGCTATGACTGAGCAGTTCTTC.

This clone was seen a handful of times. This chain links TRBV11-3 with TRBJ1-5, with 7 bases lining up with TRBD1. V trimming: 1 base; J trimming: 5 bases; junction bases outside the gene matches: 2. Germline CDR1 SGHNT, CDR2 YENEEA. This CDR3 comprises 14 residues. The CDR3 protein is CASSLATGHQPQHF. CDR3 nucleotides: TGTGCCAGCAGCTTAGCGACAGGGCATCAGCCCCAGCATTTT.